The 27 T cell receptor beta chains given below trace back to one sample, sequenced in a study of vaccination and CD4 T cells after COVID-19. Treatment described: approximately 10-day PBMC culture with coronavirus spike peptide pools or control peptides (ViraFEST assay). Investigators obtained the unexposed donor's CD4+ T cells before the COVID-19 pandemic (2011-2018). No antigens are known for them. At the Johns Hopkins FTIC core, DNA taken from cultured CD4+ T cells was sequenced by way of the Oncomine TCR Beta short-read assay. Cultured CD4+ T cells were the source of extracted genomic DNA. TCRdb independently ran MiXCR on the PCR reads; one entry per CDR3 protein. The sample includes several thousand distinct CDR3 sequences, more than 30% of them seen just once. Sequences were obtained from CD4+ T cells from blood, cultured in vitro. The receptor set was obtained from a human donor in good health.

The rearrangement links TRBV24-1 to TRBJ2-3, with 11 bases that match TRBD2. Trimming cost V 9 bases and J 0 bases; bases outside gene matches: 1. CDR3 length: 14 amino acids. The V gene's germline CDR1 is KGHDR and CDR2 SFDVKD. The CDR3 region is CATGTSGSTDTQYF. The CDR3 bases are TGTGCCACCGGGACTAGCGGTAGCACAGATACGCAGTATTTT.

The V gene is TRBV7-9, the J gene TRBJ2-7, with TRBD2 matching over 11 bases. V dropped 4 bases and J dropped 6; count of bases not matched to a gene: 11. The CDR3 has 16 amino acids. Germline CDR1 and CDR2: SEHNR and FQNEAQ (reference sequence). CDR3 nucleotide sequence: TGTGCCAGCAGCTGGGGACTAGCGGAGCCACGCGGCGAGCAGTACTTC. Amino acid sequence: CASSWGLAEPRGEQYF.

This clonotype was seen a few times. The rearrangement links TRBV20-1 to TRBJ1-1; 9 bases match TRBD1. Per germline, CDR1 DFQATT and CDR2 SNEGSKA (reference sequence). The V and J ends lost 3 bases and 5 bases, in that order; junction bases with no gene match: 4. This CDR3 contains 13 residues. CDR3 nucleotides: TGCAGTGCTAGCGGGACAGGGTTTACTGAAGCTTTCTTT. Amino acid sequence: CSASGTGFTEAFF.

In its sample, this clonotype was seen a few times. This chain uses TRBV10-3 with TRBJ2-3, with TRBD2 as a possible D gene (6 bases). The CDR3 is made up of 12 amino acids. The V gene lost 7 bases and the J gene lost 8 bases, with 13 bases spanning the gap. Germline V gene lookup returns CDR1 ENHRY and CDR2 SYGVKD. The CDR3 loop is CAIKEGPGTQYF. As DNA, the CDR3 is TGTGCCATCAAGGAGGGGCCCGGTACGCAGTATTTT.

The CDR3 is CASIPGQGAGDYGYTF. CDR3 DNA: TGTGCCAGCATCCCGGGACAGGGGGCCGGAGACTATGGCTACACCTTC. J is TRBJ1-2 and V is TRBV6-1, with TRBD1 matching over 12 bases. Germline loops: CDR1 MNHNS, CDR2 SASEGT. Trimming cost V 7 bases and J 3 bases; bases outside gene matches: 9. The CDR3 loop spans 16 amino acids.

Only a few counts were recorded for this clonotype. The J gene is TRBJ1-5, the V gene TRBV7-9; D is undetermined. V dropped 1 base and J dropped 4 bases, with 2 bases sitting between them. The germline V gene encodes CDR1 SEHNR and CDR2 FQNEAQ (reference sequence). The CDR3 extends over 12 amino acids. CDR3 DNA: TGTGCCAGCAGCTTAGATAATCAGCCCCAGCATTTT. Its protein is CASSLDNQPQHF.

This clonotype was counted between two and nine times. The chain recombines TRBV11-2 with TRBJ1-2; TRBD1 agrees at 9 bases. Germline trimming cut 4 bases from V and 3 bases from J; bases unmatched to any gene: 6. This CDR3 has 15 residues. Germline V CDR1 and CDR2: SGHAT, FQNNGV. Written as DNA, the CDR3 is TGTGCCAGCAGCTCCCTCCGGGACAGGGACTATGGCTACACCTTC. This codes for CASSSLRDRDYGYTF.

This clonotype is classed as medium-sized (0.01 to 0.1%). J is TRBJ1-2 and V is TRBV24-1, with D uncertain. The CDR3 runs to 11 residues. V lost 1 base and J lost 7, with 3 bases in between. CDR1 and CDR2 (germline): KGHDR, SFDVKD. The CDR3 nucleotides are TGTGCCACCAGTGATTTATCTGGCTACACCTTC. Protein product: CATSDLSGYTF.

This clonotype has just a few counts. The chain carries TRBV5-1 and TRBJ1-2; TRBD1 matches at 9 bases. Germline loops: CDR1 SGHRS, CDR2 YFSETQ. There are 13 residues in the CDR3. Trimming at V came to 4 bases and at J to 7 bases, leaving 5 bases not matched to a gene. In nucleotides, the CDR3 is TGCGCCAGCAGCCCCGGGACAGGGTTTGGCTACACCTTC. It is translated as CASSPGTGFGYTF.

Only a few counts were recorded for this clonotype. One end of the junction does not line up with germline, which may come from a read error. The chain is built from TRBV20-1 and TRBJ2-2; 9 bases match TRBD2. This CDR3 contains 16 residues. CDR1 and CDR2 (germline): DFQATT, SNEGSKA (reference sequence). The CDR3 DNA follows: TGCAGCGCTAGGATACGCGGGAGGGTAGTCACCGGGGAGCTGTTTTTT. Residues: CSARIRGRVVTGELFF.

V usage is TRBV6-1 and J usage is TRBJ1-6; TRBD1 matches at 8 bases. V lost 6 bases and J lost 7; bases outside the gene matches: 8. The CDR3 runs to 15 residues. Per germline, CDR1 MNHNS and CDR2 SASEGT. CDR3 sequence reads: CASRPARQGNSPLHF. The DNA of the CDR3 is TGTGCCAGCAGACCGGCTCGACAGGGGAATTCACCCCTCCACTTT.

The genes are TRBV6-2 or TRBV6-3 and TRBJ2-3, with 8 bases aligning to TRBD2. Germline V gives CDR1 MNHEY, CDR2 SVGEGT. This CDR3 is built from 18 residues. V shed 2 bases and J 2 bases; nucleotides not matched to a gene: 12. The DNA of the CDR3 is TGTGCCAGCAGTTACGAGTTAACTAGCGGACGATACACAGATACGCAGTATTTT. This gives the protein CASSYELTSGRYTDTQYF.

Only a few counts were recorded for this clonotype. This chain uses TRBV28 with TRBJ2-7; TRBD1 aligns across 10 bases. Per germline, CDR1 MDHEN and CDR2 SYDVKM. The CDR3 extends over 14 amino acids. V lost 6 bases, J lost 3 bases, and 5 bases stayed unmatched. The CDR3 sequence: CASSAWTGGYEQYF. DNA for the CDR3: TGTGCCAGCAGCGCCTGGACAGGGGGCTACGAGCAGTACTTC. Together with reference TRBV28 and TRBJ2-7, the CDR3 gives the full variable domain: DVKVTQSSRYLVKRTGEKVFLECVQDMDHENMFWYRQDPGLGLRLIYFSYDVKMKEKGDIPEGYSVSREKKERFSLILESASTNQTSMYLCASSAWTGGYEQYFGPGTRLTVT.

A few counts support this clonotype. J is TRBJ2-1 and V is TRBV20-1; tentatively, D is TRBD2 (5 bases). The CDR3 is made up of 16 amino acids. CDR1 and CDR2 (germline): DFQATT, SNEGSKA (reference sequence). V lost 3 bases, J lost 5 bases, and 20 bases lay in between. CDR3 bases: TGCAGTGCTAGCCGACGACTGGCGGGTAAGGACAATGAGCAGTTCTTC. Translated, it gives CSASRRLAGKDNEQFF.

This clonotype turned up a few times. This sequence joins TRBV20-1 and TRBJ2-7; D possibly matches TRBD1 or TRBD2 (5 bases each). Germline V gene lookup returns CDR1 DFQATT and CDR2 SNEGSKA (reference sequence). CDR3 length equals 13 residues. CDR3 region: CSIPGRTLYEQYF. The CDR3 nucleotides read TGCAGCATACCGGGACGGACCCTTTACGAGCAGTACTTC.

The rearrangement joins TRBV27 to TRBJ2-1; possible D gene TRBD1, 6 bases. Germline-derived CDR1 and CDR2 are MNHEY and SMNVEV (reference sequence). The CDR3 sequence is 12 residues long. The V end lost 6 bases, the J end lost 6 bases, and 9 bases lay between the germline ends. The CDR3 is CASRIQGNEQFF. CDR3 DNA: TGTGCCAGCAGGATACAGGGCAATGAGCAGTTCTTC.

Here the CDR3 reads CASSLGTRTYGYTF. DNA of the CDR3: TGTGCCAGCAGCTTGGGGACACGGACGTATGGCTACACCTTC. The rearrangement uses TRBV11-2 and TRBJ1-2; tentative D call: TRBD1 (6 bases). Per germline, CDR1 SGHAT and CDR2 FQNNGV. Between the trimmed V and J ends, which lost 3 bases and 5 bases, there was a span of 13 bases. The CDR3 sequence is 14 residues long.

This clonotype has only a few counts. The gene calls are TRBV11-2 and TRBJ1-6; D gene ambiguous. This CDR3 region has 13 residues. Trimming shortened V by 5 bases and J by 13 bases, and 15 bases separated the two germline ends. Germline assignment: CDR1 SGHAT and CDR2 FQNNGV. CDR3 loop: CASSIMDRQPLHF. CDR3 nucleotide sequence: TGTGCCAGCAGCATAATGGACCGCCAGCCCCTCCACTTT.

The chain uses TRBV19 and TRBJ2-7, with TRBD1 identical over 7 bases. Germline V CDR1 and CDR2: LNHDA, SQIVND (reference sequence). V was pared by 4 bases and J by 0 bases, with 3 bases of the junction left unmatched. The CDR3 runs 14 residues. This CDR3 reads CASSKGQASYEQYF. The DNA for the CDR3 is TGTGCCAGTAGTAAAGGACAGGCCTCCTACGAGCAGTACTTC.

The V and J genes are TRBV20-1 and TRBJ2-3; 11 bases agree with TRBD2. The ends lost 3 bases at V and 1 base at J; junction bases unmatched: 18. Germline V CDR1 and CDR2: DFQATT, SNEGSKA (reference sequence). This CDR3 spans 20 amino acids. The CDR3 nucleotides are TGCAGTGCTAGTGATGAGGCTATAGCGGGAGGGCTCTATGGCACAGATACGCAGTATTTT. Residues: CSASDEAIAGGLYGTDTQYF.

The chain couples TRBV18 to TRBJ1-1; possible D gene TRBD1, 5 bases. Germline CDR1 and CDR2: KGHSH and LQKENI. V was cut by 4 bases and J by 6 bases, with 9 bases left in between. CDR3 size: 12 residues. The CDR3 region is CASSLGAAEAFF. DNA of the CDR3: TGTGCCAGCTCACTCGGGGCGGCTGAAGCTTTCTTT. Drawing the rest from reference TRBV18 and TRBJ1-1, the complete variable domain is NAGVMQNPRHLVRRRGQEARLRCSPMKGHSHVYWYRQLPEEGLKFMVYLQKENIIDESGMPKERFSAEFPKEGPSILRIQQVVRGDSAAYFCASSLGAAEAFFGQGTRLTVV.

The J gene is TRBJ1-1, the V gene TRBV30, with D unresolved. V dropped 3 bases and J dropped 3 bases, with 14 bases sitting between them. The CDR3 is 14 residues long. Germline CDR1 and CDR2: GTSNPN and SVGIG (reference sequence). The CDR3 DNA sequence: TGTGCCTGGAGAGAGGGATGGGCCCACACTGAAGCTTTCTTT. Its translation: CAWREGWAHTEAFF.

This clonotype is labeled as large. This sequence joins TRBV7-9 and TRBJ1-6, with D uncertain. Trimming pared 5 bases from V and 10 bases from J, leaving 18 bases between. Germline V gene lookup returns CDR1 SEHNR and CDR2 FQNEAQ (reference sequence). The CDR3 is 15 amino acids. The CDR3 DNA is TGTGCCAGCAGCCCTCTTGTAGGCAGTGGGTCACCCCTCCACTTT. As protein: CASSPLVGSGSPLHF.

This clonotype was recorded a few times. V and J are TRBV10-3 and TRBJ2-1; 9 bases are shared with TRBD2. The germline V gene has CDR1 ENHRY and CDR2 SYGVKD. The CDR3 sequence is 14 residues long. Unmatched junction bases numbered 6, after V lost 6 bases and J lost 6 bases. The CDR3 sequence: CAISRLAEINEQFF. CDR3 bases: TGTGCCATCAGCCGACTAGCGGAGATCAATGAGCAGTTCTTC.

V and J are TRBV27 and TRBJ2-7; a possible D gene is TRBD1 (5 bases). Trimming took 5 bases from V and 3 from J, leaving 20 bases between them. Germline CDR1 is MNHEY and CDR2 is SMNVEV (reference sequence). The CDR3 length is 16 residues. The CDR3 bases are TGTGCCAGCAGTCCAATCTTCAGGGTTGTCAGCTACGAGCAGTACTTC. Protein: CASSPIFRVVSYEQYF.

This clonotype has a handful of counts. The gene calls are TRBV20-1 and TRBJ2-3; D gene ambiguous. Germline V CDR1 and CDR2: DFQATT, SNEGSKA (reference sequence). V dropped 3 bases and J dropped 0 bases, with 7 bases sitting between them. CDR3 size: 13 residues. DNA for the CDR3: TGCAGTGCTAGCGGCGGCAGCACAGATACGCAGTATTTT. This translates into CSASGGSTDTQYF.

The CDR3 DNA sequence: TGCAGTGCTCCCGGGAGGGCTACCGGGGAGCTGTTTTTT. This sequence encodes CSAPGRATGELFF. This chain uses TRBV20-1 with TRBJ2-2, with TRBD2 identical over 8 bases. This CDR3 has 13 amino acids. The V and J ends lost 5 bases and 5 bases, in that order; junction bases with no gene match: 4. Germline V gives CDR1 DFQATT, CDR2 SNEGSKA (reference sequence).